A single sample gave rise to the 6 T cell receptor beta chains below, sequenced in a study of blood T cell repertoires in COVID-19. Sequenced by immunoSEQ multiplex PCR; TCRdb stores in-frame clones only, minus some. This sample has some 200,000 clones, with roughly nine tenths found just once. Sequencing was performed on peripheral blood. The receptors originated from a woman in her fifties or sixties with COVID-19, enrolled during active disease.

J is TRBJ2-1 and V is TRBV3-1 (or the pseudogene TRBV3-2), with D perhaps TRBD2 (5 bases). V shed 4 bases and J shed 2 bases, with 15 bases lying between them. CDR1 and CDR2 (germline): LGHDT, YNNKEL (reference sequence). The CDR3 loop spans 16 amino acids. CDR3 region: CASSPRWAGAYNEQFF. CDR3 nucleotide sequence: TGTGCCAGCAGCCCTCGATGGGCGGGCGCCTACAATGAGCAGTTCTTC.

J is TRBJ1-5 and V is TRBV28; 12 positions match TRBD1. The trim removed 4 bases at V and 0 bases at J, leaving 7 bases unmatched. The CDR3 is 18 amino acids. Per germline, CDR1 MDHEN and CDR2 SYDVKM. The CDR3 sequence: CASSSGTGGPISNQPQHF. CDR3 coding DNA: TGTGCCAGCAGTTCTGGGACAGGGGGCCCCATTAGCAATCAGCCCCAGCATTTT.

The rearrangement uses TRBV2 and TRBJ1-1, with a weak D call TRBD1 (6 bases). The V end lost 6 bases, the J end lost 0 bases, and 14 bases lay between the germline ends. The CDR3 spans 15 residues. From germline, CDR1 is SNHLY and CDR2 FYNNEI. CDR3 loop: CASSLGQLMNTEAFF. DNA for the CDR3: TGTGCCAGCAGCTTAGGACAGTTGATGAACACTGAAGCTTTCTTT.

This chain links TRBV7-6 with TRBJ2-3; 9 bases line up with TRBD1. This CDR3 spans 16 amino acids. Germline V gene sequence: CDR1 SGHVS, CDR2 FNYEAQ. The ends lost 5 bases at V and 1 base at J; junction bases unmatched: 7. The CDR3 region has the DNA TGTGCCAGCAGCGCTCACAGGGGGCAACGCACAGATACGCAGTATTTT. Translating gives CASSAHRGQRTDTQYF.

In regard to this clone: Other DNA sequences within the sample encode an identical CDR3. This chain connects TRBV6-5 to TRBJ1-1, with D possibly matching TRBD1 (6 bases). The CDR3 loop spans 14 amino acids. CDR1 is MNHEY, CDR2 SVGAGI, per germline. V was cut by 2 bases and J by 0 bases, with 7 bases left in between. The CDR3 nucleotides are TGTGCCAGCAGTTACCAGGGGATGAACACTGAAGCTTTCTTT. Residues: CASSYQGMNTEAFF.

The rearrangement links TRBV4-1 to TRBJ1-5, with D tentatively TRBD1 (5 bases). CDR1 and CDR2 (germline): MGHRA, YSYEKL. This CDR3 spans 13 amino acids. The V end lost 1 base, the J end lost 5 bases, and 6 bases lay between the germline ends. CDR3 sequence reads: CASSQGGYQPQHF. CDR3 sequence (DNA): TGCGCCAGCAGCCAAGGGGGCTATCAGCCCCAGCATTTT.